A single T cell receptor beta chain is shown here with its context. The antigen remains undetermined. Alopecia areata patients provided lesional scalp punch biopsies and peripheral blood. Using a FACSAria, the CD4+ and CD8+ T cells were sorted from the PBMCs. The data derive from a study of CD8+ T cells in alopecia areata. About the research overall: Treated patients swallowed 5 to 10 mg of oral tofacitinib twice daily. General study results and limits: Patients displayed less clarity in TCR sharing than mice, a finding possibly related to HLA.

Following extraction, RNA underwent reverse transcription to cDNA, which served as the sequencing template. The assay was immunoSEQ multiplex PCR, and TCRdb's table has in-frame clones only and misses some. Among about 160,000 clones listed, more than 45% were seen once. Germline loops: CDR1 SGHTA, CDR2 FQGTGA. V lost 5 bases and J 9 bases, leaving 16 bases between the germline ends. The CDR3 loop spans 13 amino acids. The clonotype comes from a human donor with alopecia areata. The sequenced material came from CD4+ T cells sorted from blood. The chain carries TRBV7-3 and TRBJ2-5, with D perhaps matching TRBD1 (8 bases). CDR3 residues: CASSPTGGRAQYF. In nucleotides, the CDR3 is TGTGCCAGCAGCCCAACAGGGGGGAGGGCCCAGTACTTC.